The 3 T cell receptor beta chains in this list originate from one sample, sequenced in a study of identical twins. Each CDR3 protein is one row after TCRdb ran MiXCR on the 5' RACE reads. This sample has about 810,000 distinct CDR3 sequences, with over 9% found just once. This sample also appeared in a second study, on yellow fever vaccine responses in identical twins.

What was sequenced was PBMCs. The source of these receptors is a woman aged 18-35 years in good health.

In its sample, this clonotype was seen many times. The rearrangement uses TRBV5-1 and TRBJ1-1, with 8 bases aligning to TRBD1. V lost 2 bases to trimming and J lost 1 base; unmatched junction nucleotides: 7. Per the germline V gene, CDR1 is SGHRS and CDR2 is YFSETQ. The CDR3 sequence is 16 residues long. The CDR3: CASSFDRQGKNTEAFF. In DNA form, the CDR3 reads TGCGCCAGCAGCTTCGACCGACAGGGGAAGAACACTGAAGCTTTCTTT.

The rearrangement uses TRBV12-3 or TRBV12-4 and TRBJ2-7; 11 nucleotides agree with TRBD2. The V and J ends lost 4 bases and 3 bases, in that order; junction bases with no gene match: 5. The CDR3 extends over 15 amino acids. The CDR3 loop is CASSWRGLAGYEQYF. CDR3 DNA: TGTGCCAGCAGTTGGCGAGGACTAGCGGGCTACGAGCAGTACTTC.

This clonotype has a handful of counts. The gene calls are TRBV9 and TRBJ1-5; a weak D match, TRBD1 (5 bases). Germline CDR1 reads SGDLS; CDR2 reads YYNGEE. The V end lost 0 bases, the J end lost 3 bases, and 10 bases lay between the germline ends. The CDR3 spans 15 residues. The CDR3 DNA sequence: TGTGCCAGCAGCGTAGAGACAGTTGACAATCAGCCCCAGCATTTT. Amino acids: CASSVETVDNQPQHF.